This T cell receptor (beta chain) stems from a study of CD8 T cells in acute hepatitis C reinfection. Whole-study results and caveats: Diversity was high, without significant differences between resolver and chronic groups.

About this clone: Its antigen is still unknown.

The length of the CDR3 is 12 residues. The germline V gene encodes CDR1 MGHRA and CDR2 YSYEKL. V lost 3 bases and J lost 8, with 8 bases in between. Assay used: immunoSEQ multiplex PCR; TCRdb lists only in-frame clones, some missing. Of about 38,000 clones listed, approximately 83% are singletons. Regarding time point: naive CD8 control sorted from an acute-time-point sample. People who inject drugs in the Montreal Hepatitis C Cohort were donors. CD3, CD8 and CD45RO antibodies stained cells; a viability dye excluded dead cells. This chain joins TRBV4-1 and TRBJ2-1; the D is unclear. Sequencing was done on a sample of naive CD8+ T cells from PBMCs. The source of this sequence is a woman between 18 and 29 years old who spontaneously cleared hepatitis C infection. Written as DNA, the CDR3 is TGCGCCAGCAGCCATTTCGGCGATGAGCAGTTCTTC. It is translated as CASSHFGDEQFF.